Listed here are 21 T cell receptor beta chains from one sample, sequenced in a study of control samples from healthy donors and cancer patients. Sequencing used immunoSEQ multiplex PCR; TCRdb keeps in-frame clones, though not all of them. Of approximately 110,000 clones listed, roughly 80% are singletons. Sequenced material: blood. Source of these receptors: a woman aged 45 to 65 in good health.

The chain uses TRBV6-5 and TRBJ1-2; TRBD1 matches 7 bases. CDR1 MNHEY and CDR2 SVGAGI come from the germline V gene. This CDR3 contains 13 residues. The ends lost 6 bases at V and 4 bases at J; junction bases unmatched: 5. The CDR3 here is CASRLQGTYGYTF. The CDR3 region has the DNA TGTGCCAGCAGACTACAGGGGACCTATGGCTACACCTTC.

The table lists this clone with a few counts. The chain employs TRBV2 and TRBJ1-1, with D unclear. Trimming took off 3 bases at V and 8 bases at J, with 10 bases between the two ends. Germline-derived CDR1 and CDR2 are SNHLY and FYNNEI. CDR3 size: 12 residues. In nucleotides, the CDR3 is TGTGCCAGCAGTGAGGGAGGGTGGGAAGCTTTCTTT. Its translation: CASSEGGWEAFF. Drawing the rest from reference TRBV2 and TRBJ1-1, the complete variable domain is EPEVTQTPSHQVTQMGQEVILRCVPISNHLYFYWYRQILGQKVEFLVSFYNNEISEKSEIFDDQFSVERPDGSNFTLKIRSTKLEDSAMYFCASSEGGWEAFFGQGTRLTVV.

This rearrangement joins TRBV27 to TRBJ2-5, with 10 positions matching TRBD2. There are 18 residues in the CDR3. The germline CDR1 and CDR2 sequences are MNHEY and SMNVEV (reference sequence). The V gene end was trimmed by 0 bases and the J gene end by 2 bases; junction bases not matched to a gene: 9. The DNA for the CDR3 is TGTGCCAGCAGTTTATCGATTTTTCTAGCGGGGGAACAAGAGACCCAGTACTTC. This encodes CASSLSIFLAGEQETQYF.

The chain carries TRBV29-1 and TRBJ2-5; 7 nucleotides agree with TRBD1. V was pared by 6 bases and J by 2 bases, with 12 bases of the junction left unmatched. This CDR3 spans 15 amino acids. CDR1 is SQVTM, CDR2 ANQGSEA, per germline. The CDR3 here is CSVTVPGTAQETQYF. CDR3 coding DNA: TGCAGCGTAACTGTACCCGGGACAGCACAAGAGACCCAGTACTTC.

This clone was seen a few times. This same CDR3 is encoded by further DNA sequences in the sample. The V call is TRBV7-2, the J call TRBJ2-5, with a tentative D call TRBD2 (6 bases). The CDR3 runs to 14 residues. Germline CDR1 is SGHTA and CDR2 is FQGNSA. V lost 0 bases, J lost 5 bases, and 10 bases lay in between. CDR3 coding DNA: TGTGCCAGCAGCTTAGCGGGAGGTTTGGAGACCCAGTACTTC. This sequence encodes CASSLAGGLETQYF.

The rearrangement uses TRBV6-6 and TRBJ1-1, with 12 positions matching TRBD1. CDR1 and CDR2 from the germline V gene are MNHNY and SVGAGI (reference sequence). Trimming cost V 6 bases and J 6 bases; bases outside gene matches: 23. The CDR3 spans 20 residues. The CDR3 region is CASSPRRKTGTGGIQSEAFF. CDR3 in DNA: TGTGCCAGCAGCCCCAGAAGAAAAACCGGGACAGGGGGCATCCAATCTGAAGCTTTCTTT.

The CDR3 spells CAISETGGTYNEQFF. Here the CDR3 DNA reads TGTGCCATCAGTGAAACAGGGGGAACCTACAATGAGCAGTTCTTC. The rearrangement joins TRBV10-3 to TRBJ2-1; TRBD1 matches 8 bases. This CDR3 comprises 15 residues. The trim removed 3 bases at V and 2 bases at J, leaving 3 bases unmatched. The germline V gene encodes CDR1 ENHRY and CDR2 SYGVKD.

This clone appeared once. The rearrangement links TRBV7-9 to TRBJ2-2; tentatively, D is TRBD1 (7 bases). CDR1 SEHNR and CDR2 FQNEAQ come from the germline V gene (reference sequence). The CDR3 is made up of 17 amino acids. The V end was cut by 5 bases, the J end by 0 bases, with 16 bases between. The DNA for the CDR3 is TGTGCCAGCAGCGGAGGGGGCCCAGCTGCGAACACCGGGGAGCTGTTTTTT. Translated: CASSGGGPAANTGELFF.

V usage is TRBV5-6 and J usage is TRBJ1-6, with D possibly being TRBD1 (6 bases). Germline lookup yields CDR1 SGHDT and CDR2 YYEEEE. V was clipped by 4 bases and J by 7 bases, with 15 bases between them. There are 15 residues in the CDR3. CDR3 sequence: CASSPGGGLNSPLHF. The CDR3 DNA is TGTGCCAGCAGCCCCGGAGGGGGACTGAATTCACCCCTCCACTTT.

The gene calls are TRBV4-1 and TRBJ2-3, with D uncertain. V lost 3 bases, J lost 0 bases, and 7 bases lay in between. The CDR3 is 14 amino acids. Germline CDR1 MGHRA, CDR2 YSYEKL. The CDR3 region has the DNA TGCGCCAGCAGCCATAGCCTAAGCACAGATACGCAGTATTTT. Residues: CASSHSLSTDTQYF.

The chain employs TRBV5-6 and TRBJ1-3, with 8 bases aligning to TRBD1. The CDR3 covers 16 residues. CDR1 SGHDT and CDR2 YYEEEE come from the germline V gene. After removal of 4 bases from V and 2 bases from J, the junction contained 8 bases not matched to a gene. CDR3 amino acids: CASSVGQGVAGNTIYF. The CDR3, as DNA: TGTGCCAGCAGCGTCGGACAGGGTGTCGCTGGAAACACCATATATTTT.

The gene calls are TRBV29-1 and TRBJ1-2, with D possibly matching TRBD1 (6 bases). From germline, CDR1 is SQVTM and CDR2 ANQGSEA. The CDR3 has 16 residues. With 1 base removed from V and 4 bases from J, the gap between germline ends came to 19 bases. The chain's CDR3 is CSVEVPMGRGGYGYTF. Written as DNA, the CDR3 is TGCAGCGTTGAAGTTCCCATGGGGAGAGGGGGCTATGGCTACACCTTC.

The CDR3 bases are TGCAGCGCCGACCGGGACAGGGGATCCAATGAGCAGTTCTTC. This codes for CSADRDRGSNEQFF. V and J are TRBV29-1 and TRBJ2-1; 10 nucleotides line up with TRBD1. The CDR3 contains 14 residues. CDR1 is SQVTM, CDR2 ANQGSEA, per germline. V was clipped by 7 bases and J by 6 bases; unmatched bases: 9.

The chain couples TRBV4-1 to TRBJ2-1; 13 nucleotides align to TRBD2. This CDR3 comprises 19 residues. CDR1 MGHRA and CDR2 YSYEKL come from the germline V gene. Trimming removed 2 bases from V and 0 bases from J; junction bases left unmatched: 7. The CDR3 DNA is TGCGCCAGCAGCCAATTAGGACTAGCGGGAGCCGGCTCCTACAATGAGCAGTTCTTC. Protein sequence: CASSQLGLAGAGSYNEQFF.

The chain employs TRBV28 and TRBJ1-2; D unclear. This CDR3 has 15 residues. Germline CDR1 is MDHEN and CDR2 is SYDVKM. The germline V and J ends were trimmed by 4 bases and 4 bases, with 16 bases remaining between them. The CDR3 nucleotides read TGTGCCAGCAGTTCCTCGCCCCTCACCAGCTATGGCTACACCTTC. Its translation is CASSSSPLTSYGYTF.

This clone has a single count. CDR3 loop: CAWKRGTTEAFF. The DNA for the CDR3 is TGTGCCTGGAAACGGGGAACGACTGAAGCTTTCTTT. The chain joins TRBV30 to TRBJ1-1, with unresolved D. V was trimmed by 4 bases and J by 5 bases, leaving 11 bases between them. The CDR3 loop spans 12 amino acids. Looked up from germline, CDR1 is GTSNPN and CDR2 is SVGIG (reference sequence). Complete variable domain (other parts from reference TRBV30 and TRBJ1-1): SQTIHQWPATLVQPVGSPLSLECTVEGTSNPNLYWYRQAAGRGLQLLFYSVGIGQISSEVPQNLSASRPQDRQFILSSKKLLLSDSGFYLCAWKRGTTEAFFGQGTRLTVV.

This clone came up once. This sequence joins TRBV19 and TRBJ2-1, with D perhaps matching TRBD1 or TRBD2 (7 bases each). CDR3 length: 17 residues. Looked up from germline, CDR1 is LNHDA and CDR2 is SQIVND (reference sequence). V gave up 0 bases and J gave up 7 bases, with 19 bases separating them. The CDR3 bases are TGTGCCAGTAGTATAGATGCCCCTTGGCAGGGGGGGAATGAGCAGTTCTTC. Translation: CASSIDAPWQGGNEQFF.

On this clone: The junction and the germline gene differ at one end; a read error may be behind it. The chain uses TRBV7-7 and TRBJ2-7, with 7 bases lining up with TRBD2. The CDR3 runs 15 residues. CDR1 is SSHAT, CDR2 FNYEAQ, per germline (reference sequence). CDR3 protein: CASSLGDSGVYEQYF. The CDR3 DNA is TGTGCTAGCAGCTTAGGAGACAGCGGGGTCTACGAGCAGTACTTC.

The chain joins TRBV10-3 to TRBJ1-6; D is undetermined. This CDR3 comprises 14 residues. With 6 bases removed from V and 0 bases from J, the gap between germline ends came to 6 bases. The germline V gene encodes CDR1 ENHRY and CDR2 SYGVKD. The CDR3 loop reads CAIRPNSYNSPLHF. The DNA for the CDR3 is TGTGCCATCAGGCCAAACTCCTATAATTCACCCCTCCACTTT.

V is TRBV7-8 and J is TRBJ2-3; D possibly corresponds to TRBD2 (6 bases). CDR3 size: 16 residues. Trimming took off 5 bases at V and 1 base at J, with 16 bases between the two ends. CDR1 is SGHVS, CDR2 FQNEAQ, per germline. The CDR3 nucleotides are TGTGCCAGCAGCCCTAGATGGGGGGATGGCACAGATACGCAGTATTTT. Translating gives CASSPRWGDGTDTQYF. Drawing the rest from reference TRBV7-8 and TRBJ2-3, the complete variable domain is GAGVSQSPRYKVAKRGQDVALRCDPISGHVSLFWYQQALGQGPEFLTYFQNEAQLDKSGLPSDRFFAERPEGSVSTLKIQRTQQEDSAVYLCASSPRWGDGTDTQYFGPGTRLTVL.

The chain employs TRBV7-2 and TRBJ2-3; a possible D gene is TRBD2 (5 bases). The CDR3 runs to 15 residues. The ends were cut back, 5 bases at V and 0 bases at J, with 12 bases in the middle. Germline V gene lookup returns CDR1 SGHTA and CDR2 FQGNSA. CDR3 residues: CASSKSGVSTDTQYF. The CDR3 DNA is TGTGCCAGCAGCAAAAGCGGTGTTAGCACAGATACGCAGTATTTT.